Listed here are 20 T cell receptor beta chains from one sample, sequenced in a study of blood T cell repertoires in COVID-19. Sequencing was performed with immunoSEQ multiplex PCR; in TCRdb, only in-frame clones are kept and a portion is missing. The data contain about 250,000 clones, approximately 91% of them singletons. Input material: peripheral blood. The receptors were sampled from a man aged 25 to 40 with COVID-19, enrolled during active disease.

This chain connects TRBV5-1 to TRBJ2-5, with TRBD2 identical over 11 bases. Germline CDR1 reads SGHRS; CDR2 reads YFSETQ. CDR3 length: 17 amino acids. V was pared by 0 bases and J by 5 bases, with 9 bases of the junction left unmatched. CDR3 nucleotides: TGCGCCAGCAGCTTGGTGGCTAGCGGGGGGATCAGGGAGACCCAGTACTTC. Its translation is CASSLVASGGIRETQYF.

The chain employs TRBV7-2 and TRBJ2-7; TRBD2 aligns across 11 bases. V trimming: 5 bases; J trimming: 2 bases; junction bases outside the gene matches: 5. CDR3 length: 15 residues. The germline gives CDR1 SGHTA, CDR2 FQGNSA. The DNA of the CDR3 is TGTGCCAGCAGCCCGACTAGCGGGATCACCTACGAGCAGTACTTC. Translating it yields CASSPTSGITYEQYF.

The J gene is TRBJ2-5, the V gene TRBV19; 7 nucleotides align to TRBD1. V trimming: 1 base; J trimming: 1 base; junction bases outside the gene matches: 6. The CDR3 loop spans 16 amino acids. Looked up from germline, CDR1 is LNHDA and CDR2 is SQIVND (reference sequence). The CDR3 sequence is CASSIGPGQAQETQYF. CDR3 sequence (DNA): TGTGCCAGTAGTATAGGCCCCGGACAGGCCCAAGAGACCCAGTACTTC.

The chain employs TRBV5-6 and TRBJ1-2; D may be TRBD1 (5 bases). This CDR3 comprises 14 residues. V shed 4 bases and J shed 3 bases, with 13 bases lying between them. Germline CDR1 reads SGHDT; CDR2 reads YYEEEE. CDR3 sequence reads: CASSTQGADYGYTF. The CDR3 bases are TGTGCCAGCAGCACCCAGGGTGCCGACTATGGCTACACCTTC.

This chain joins TRBV5-1 and TRBJ2-5; 7 bases match TRBD1. The V gene end was trimmed by 4 bases and the J gene end by 2 bases; junction bases not matched to a gene: 8. Germline V gene data show CDR1 as SGHRS and CDR2 as YFSETQ. This CDR3 has 15 residues. The CDR3 DNA sequence: TGCGCCAGCAGCCCCCGGGACAGCATTCAAGAGACCCAGTACTTC. This translates into CASSPRDSIQETQYF.

The rearrangement joins TRBV5-5 to TRBJ2-7, with 7 positions matching TRBD1. The CDR3 sequence is 16 residues long. CDR1 and CDR2 (germline): SGHKS, YYEKEE (reference sequence). Trimming removed 4 bases from V and 3 bases from J; junction bases left unmatched: 13. DNA of the CDR3: TGTGCCAGCAGCCGCAATAGGCTCGACAGGGACTACGAGCAGTACTTC. Protein: CASSRNRLDRDYEQYF.

On this clone: Other DNA sequences in this sample translate to the same CDR3. This rearrangement joins TRBV5-1 to TRBJ2-3, with 12 bases identical to TRBD2. CDR1 SGHRS and CDR2 YFSETQ come from the germline V gene. The V segment lost 4 bases and the J segment 0 bases; nucleotides outside the gene matches: 3. The CDR3 is 16 amino acids. The CDR3 protein is CASSLLAGGSTDTQYF. CDR3 coding DNA: TGCGCCAGCAGCCTACTAGCGGGGGGAAGCACAGATACGCAGTATTTT.

The gene calls are TRBV6-5 and TRBJ2-7; 11 bases align to TRBD1. This CDR3 contains 15 residues. Germline V gene sequence: CDR1 MNHEY, CDR2 SVGAGI. Losses at the gene ends were 6 bases for V and 4 bases for J; bases not matched to a gene: 8. Here the CDR3 reads CASSRGDRGIYEQYF. The CDR3 coding sequence is TGTGCCAGCAGCCGAGGGGACAGGGGGATTTACGAGCAGTACTTC.

The V call is TRBV4-2, the J call TRBJ1-5; no reliable D call. Germline CDR1 is LGHNA and CDR2 is YNFKEQ. The CDR3 covers 14 residues. Trimming left V 0 bases short and J 4 bases short, with 7 bases between. The CDR3 coding sequence is TGTGCCAGCAGCCAAGACCTTCAGAATCAGCCCCAGCATTTT. Protein product: CASSQDLQNQPQHF.

This chain connects TRBV2 to TRBJ1-1; D possibly corresponds to TRBD1 (6 bases). With 6 bases removed from V and 2 bases from J, the gap between germline ends came to 10 bases. CDR1 and CDR2 from the germline V gene are SNHLY and FYNNEI. This CDR3 has 13 amino acids. The CDR3 loop is CASRSDRNTEAFF. As DNA, the CDR3 is TGTGCCAGCAGGTCGGACAGAAACACTGAAGCTTTCTTT.

This chain joins TRBV12-3 or TRBV12-4 and TRBJ1-2; D not resolved. The V end was cut by 3 bases, the J end by 5 bases, with 4 bases between. This CDR3 region has 11 residues. For the CDR3, the DNA is TGTGCCAGCAGTTTCGGGTATGGCTACACCTTC. This codes for CASSFGYGYTF.

The chain recombines TRBV6-6 with TRBJ1-6; 9 nucleotides align to TRBD1. Trimming removed 6 bases from V and 15 bases from J; junction bases left unmatched: 15. The CDR3 loop spans 15 amino acids. Germline values: CDR1 MNHNY, CDR2 SVGAGI (reference sequence). DNA of the CDR3: TGTGCCAGCAGCCATAGACCGGGACAGGGAGGACGCCTCCACTTT. Translating it yields CASSHRPGQGGRLHF.

This clone was found a few times. The rearrangement joins TRBV7-2 to TRBJ1-2, with D tentatively TRBD1 (6 bases). Trimming left V 0 bases short and J 7 bases short, with 12 bases between. Germline V gene lookup returns CDR1 SGHTA and CDR2 FQGNSA. The CDR3 covers 14 residues. CDR3 DNA: TGTGCCAGCAGCTTAGCACAGGGAGTGGGTGGCTACACCTTC. Protein: CASSLAQGVGGYTF.

The chain carries TRBV5-4 and TRBJ2-7; D gene uncertain. This CDR3 comprises 13 residues. Trimming shortened V by 1 base and J by 1 base, and 6 bases separated the two germline ends. From germline, CDR1 is SGHNT and CDR2 YYREEE (reference sequence). Written as DNA, the CDR3 is TGTGCCAGCAGCTTGACCGGGTCCTACGAGCAGTACTTC. Translating it yields CASSLTGSYEQYF. The variable domain in full, completed from reference TRBV5-4 and TRBJ2-7, reads ETGVTQSPTHLIKTRGQQVTLRCSSQSGHNTVSWYQQALGQGPQFIFQYYREEENGRGNFPPRFSGLQFPNYSSELNVNALELDDSALYLCASSLTGSYEQYFGPGTRLTVT.

The chain combines TRBV10-2 with TRBJ1-2; no firm D call. The CDR3 extends over 13 amino acids. Germline CDR1 WSHSY, CDR2 SAAADI. Trimming took 9 bases from V and 4 from J, leaving 15 bases between them. Here the CDR3 DNA reads TGCGCCAGTGGAGCGGGGAGCTTCTATGGCTACACCTTC. It translates to CASGAGSFYGYTF.

The CDR3 nucleotides are TGTGCCAGCATCCAGGGGTTGAACACTGAAGCTTTCTTT. The encoded protein is CASIQGLNTEAFF. This sequence joins TRBV2 and TRBJ1-1; D possibly corresponds to TRBD1 (6 bases). The germline V and J ends were trimmed by 7 bases and 0 bases, with 9 bases remaining between them. The germline gives CDR1 SNHLY, CDR2 FYNNEI. This CDR3 has 13 residues.

V and J are TRBV14 and TRBJ2-3; D is possibly TRBD1 (5 bases). Between the trimmed V and J ends, which lost 5 bases and 0 bases, there was a span of 12 bases. Per germline, CDR1 SGHDN and CDR2 FVKESK. This CDR3 has 15 residues. The CDR3 region has the DNA TGTGCCAGCAGCATCGACCAGGGCAGCACAGATACGCAGTATTTT. Residues: CASSIDQGSTDTQYF.

The CDR3 spells CASSRDRARYGYTF. The CDR3, as DNA: TGTGCCAGCAGCCGGGACAGGGCGCGCTATGGCTACACCTTC. The chain employs TRBV5-4 and TRBJ1-2; TRBD1 matches 9 bases. The germline V gene encodes CDR1 SGHNT and CDR2 YYREEE (reference sequence). The CDR3 contains 14 residues. V dropped 4 bases and J dropped 4; count of bases not matched to a gene: 5. Combining the CDR3 with reference TRBV5-4 and TRBJ1-2 gives the whole variable domain ETGVTQSPTHLIKTRGQQVTLRCSSQSGHNTVSWYQQALGQGPQFIFQYYREEENGRGNFPPRFSGLQFPNYSSELNVNALELDDSALYLCASSRDRARYGYTFGSGTRLTVV.

The rearrangement uses TRBV28 and TRBJ2-7, with D perhaps TRBD2 (6 bases). The CDR3 runs to 12 residues. Germline loops: CDR1 MDHEN, CDR2 SYDVKM. Trimming pared 6 bases from V and 7 bases from J, leaving 13 bases between. CDR3 in DNA: TGTGCCAGCAGGGGGACTCCCATTGAGCAGTACTTC. It encodes CASRGTPIEQYF.

The genes are TRBV9 and TRBJ2-5, with TRBD1 identical over 7 bases. After removal of 4 bases from V and 5 bases from J, the junction contained 11 bases not matched to a gene. This CDR3 spans 15 amino acids. CDR1 and CDR2 (germline): SGDLS, YYNGEE. The CDR3 is CASSTEGRGPETQYF. The DNA of the CDR3 is TGTGCCAGCAGCACCGAGGGTAGGGGGCCGGAGACCCAGTACTTC.